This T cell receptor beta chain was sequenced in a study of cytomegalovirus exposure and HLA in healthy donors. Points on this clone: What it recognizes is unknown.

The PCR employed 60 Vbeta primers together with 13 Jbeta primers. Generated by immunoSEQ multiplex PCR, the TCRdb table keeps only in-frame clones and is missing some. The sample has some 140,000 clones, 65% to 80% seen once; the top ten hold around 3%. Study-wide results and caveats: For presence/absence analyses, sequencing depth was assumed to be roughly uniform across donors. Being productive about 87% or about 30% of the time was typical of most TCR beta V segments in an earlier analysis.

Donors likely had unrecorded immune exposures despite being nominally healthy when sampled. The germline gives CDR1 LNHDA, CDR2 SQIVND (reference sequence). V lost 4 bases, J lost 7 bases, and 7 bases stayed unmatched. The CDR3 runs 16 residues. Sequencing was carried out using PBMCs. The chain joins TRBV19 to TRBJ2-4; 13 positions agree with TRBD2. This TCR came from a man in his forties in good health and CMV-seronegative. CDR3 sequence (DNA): TGTGCCAGTAGTAGGGCACTAGCGGGGGGGCCGAACATTCAGTACTTC. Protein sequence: CASSRALAGGPNIQYF.